Listed here are 13 T cell receptor beta chains from one sample, sequenced in a study of blood T cell repertoires in COVID-19. Libraries were prepared by immunoSEQ multiplex PCR; TCRdb keeps only in-frame clonotypes and omits some of them. The sample lists about 86,000 clones; roughly 91% were seen once. The sequenced material came from PBMCs or T cells enriched from blood (not recorded which). The receptor set was obtained from a woman aged 45-59 years with acute COVID-19.

The chain employs TRBV5-1 and TRBJ2-3; TRBD2 might be the D (6 bases). V was trimmed by 2 bases and J by 0 bases, leaving 13 bases between them. The CDR3 length is 16 residues. Germline assignment: CDR1 SGHRS and CDR2 YFSETQ. The CDR3 nucleotides are TGCGCCAGCAGCTTAGTCGGGACTGATAGCACAGATACGCAGTATTTT. This translates into CASSLVGTDSTDTQYF.

This chain connects TRBV5-5 to TRBJ2-1; tentatively, D is TRBD1 (6 bases). Germline V gene sequence: CDR1 SGHKS, CDR2 YYEKEE (reference sequence). The V gene lost 4 bases and the J gene lost 5 bases, with 16 bases spanning the gap. CDR3 length equals 15 residues. CDR3 nucleotide sequence: TGTGCCAGCAGCCTCCGTGGGCAGGGGAACAATGAGCAGTTCTTC. Protein sequence: CASSLRGQGNNEQFF.

V is TRBV3-1 (or the pseudogene TRBV3-2) and J is TRBJ1-5; unclear D gene. Looked up from germline, CDR1 is LGHDT and CDR2 is YNNKEL (reference sequence). V was clipped by 4 bases and J by 7 bases, with 8 bases between them. The CDR3 has 12 residues. The DNA of the CDR3 is TGTGCCAGCAGCCGGACGGGACAGCCCCAGCATTTT. Its translation is CASSRTGQPQHF.

The rearrangement uses TRBV5-6 and TRBJ1-5; maybe TRBD1 (6 bases). CDR1 SGHDT and CDR2 YYEEEE come from the germline V gene. Between the trimmed V and J ends, which lost 1 base and 3 bases, there was a span of 11 bases. The CDR3 totals 15 residues. CDR3 DNA sequence: TGTGCCAGCAGCTTGAGTCCAGGGGTCAATCAGCCCCAGCATTTT. The encoded protein is CASSLSPGVNQPQHF. Filled out from reference TRBV5-6 and TRBJ1-5, the complete variable domain reads DAGVTQSPTHLIKTRGQQVTLRCSPKSGHDTVSWYQQALGQGPQFIFQYYEEEERQRGNFPDRFSGHQFPNYSSELNVNALLLGDSALYLCASSLSPGVNQPQHFGDGTRLSIL.

This clone showed up just a few times. The rearrangement joins TRBV5-6 to TRBJ2-1; D is perhaps TRBD1 (6 bases). Germline CDR1 is SGHDT and CDR2 is YYEEEE. The V and J ends lost 3 bases and 2 bases respectively, with 12 bases between them. This CDR3 spans 15 amino acids. CDR3 nucleotides: TGTGCCAGCAGCTGGACGGGACAACCCTACAATGAGCAGTTCTTC. Its protein is CASSWTGQPYNEQFF.

The V and J genes are TRBV27 and TRBJ1-2; maybe TRBD1 (6 bases). The germline V and J ends were trimmed by 2 bases and 4 bases, with 11 bases remaining between them. The CDR3 has 14 amino acids. The germline gives CDR1 MNHEY, CDR2 SMNVEV (reference sequence). The CDR3 reads CASSLRGGVYGYTF. CDR3 coding DNA: TGTGCCAGCAGTTTACGAGGGGGGGTCTATGGCTACACCTTC.

This chain links TRBV10-2 with TRBJ2-1, with unresolved D. The germline V gene has CDR1 WSHSY and CDR2 SAAADI. The CDR3 contains 15 residues. The V end lost 0 bases, the J end lost 6 bases, and 12 bases lay between the germline ends. Here the CDR3 reads CASSESMVVGNEQFF. In nucleotides, the CDR3 is TGCGCCAGCAGTGAGTCGATGGTGGTCGGCAATGAGCAGTTCTTC.

This clone was counted a single time. The chain links TRBV6-2 or TRBV6-3 to TRBJ2-7; 7 bases are a match to TRBD1. The V segment lost 5 bases and the J segment 0 bases; nucleotides outside the gene matches: 4. There are 14 residues in the CDR3. Germline V CDR1 and CDR2: MNHEY, SVGEGT. In nucleotides, the CDR3 is TGTGCCAGCAGTCGCCCAGGGGGCTCCTACGAGCAGTACTTC. Translation: CASSRPGGSYEQYF.

The V and J genes are TRBV6-5 and TRBJ2-7, with D perhaps matching TRBD1 (6 bases). V was shortened by 2 bases and J by 3 bases, with 11 bases between the two germline ends. Per germline, CDR1 MNHEY and CDR2 SVGAGI. The CDR3 contains 14 residues. In DNA form, the CDR3 reads TGTGCCAGCAGTTACCAGGGACAAGACTACGAGCAGTACTTC. Encoded protein: CASSYQGQDYEQYF.

The chain recombines TRBV7-2 with TRBJ2-3, with 7 bases identical to TRBD2. CDR3 length: 12 amino acids. Trimming removed 6 bases from V and 5 bases from J; junction bases left unmatched: 2. Per the germline V gene, CDR1 is SGHTA and CDR2 is FQGNSA. The CDR3 nucleotides are TGTGCCAGCAGTCCTAGCGGAGATACGCAGTATTTT. Protein product: CASSPSGDTQYF.

This clone was detected a few times. The chain joins TRBV4-3 to TRBJ2-7; 7 bases align to TRBD2. After removal of 4 bases from V and 6 bases from J, the junction contained 6 bases not matched to a gene. Germline V gene sequence: CDR1 LGHNA, CDR2 YSLEER. CDR3 length: 13 amino acids. In nucleotides, the CDR3 is TGCGCCAGCAGCCTCAACGGGAGGAGCGAGCAGTACTTC. Translating it yields CASSLNGRSEQYF.

Only one count was recorded for this clone. The chain employs TRBV11-1 and TRBJ2-1; TRBD2 agrees at 14 bases. Germline V CDR1 and CDR2: SGHAT, FQDESV (reference sequence). This CDR3 region has 16 residues. The J segment lost 4 bases and the V segment lost 1 base, leaving 0 bases of the junction unmatched. CDR3 nucleotides: TGTGCCAGCAGCTTAGGACTAGCGGGAGGGTACAATGAGCAGTTCTTC. Its translation is CASSLGLAGGYNEQFF.

The chain joins TRBV14 to TRBJ2-1, with D possibly TRBD2 on 6 matching bases. Germline assignment: CDR1 SGHDN and CDR2 FVKESK. The CDR3 loop spans 17 amino acids. Trimming pared 4 bases from V and 4 bases from J, leaving 20 bases between. CDR3 DNA: TGTGCCAGCAGCCCCCTTTCAGCCCTAGCGCATTACAATGAGCAGTTCTTC. Translated, it gives CASSPLSALAHYNEQFF.